This T cell receptor beta chain was captured by sequencing in a study of CD8+ T cells in alopecia areata. Study overall: Treated patients took oral tofacitinib at 5 to 10 mg twice daily. General observations from the study: Among the 100 top clones, expanded CD8+ clones, like scalp clonality, were significantly decreased by tofacitinib. Amid tofacitinib therapy, many expanded lesional clones stayed present in scalp and blood.

Comments on this clone: Its antigen is unknown.

Germline V CDR1 and CDR2: MNHEY, SMNVEV (reference sequence). Trimming cost V 6 bases and J 0 bases, with 9 bases left between them. The CDR3 spans 13 residues. The treatment: oral pan-JAK inhibitor, 5-10 mg twice daily. Isolated RNA was reverse transcribed into cDNA used as the sequencing template. Measured with immunoSEQ multiplex PCR; TCRdb has only the in-frame clones, and not every one. Seen here are fewer than 250,000 clones, 50% to 75% observed once, and the top ten hold around 3.9%. This chain joins TRBV27 and TRBJ2-7; D is ambiguous. The starting material was CD4+ T cells sorted from blood, obtained at week 4, from a patient treated with tofacitinib. The sequence was obtained from a human donor with alopecia areata. CDR3 amino acids: CASSVGYSYEQYF. In DNA, the CDR3 is TGTGCCAGCAGCGTTGGCTACTCCTACGAGCAGTACTTC.